This TCR beta chain was recovered during a study of blood T cell repertoires in COVID-19. As for the study in general: The cDNA or gDNA used as material had been derived from T cells, B-cell-depleted T cells, or PBMCs.

Clones were sequenced by immunoSEQ multiplex PCR, and TCRdb holds only the in-frame ones, with some missing. The sample records fewer than 500,000 clones, around 87% being singletons. CDR3 length: 12 amino acids. Trimming left V 0 bases short and J 12 bases short, with 10 bases between. Looked up from germline, CDR1 is SGDLS and CDR2 is YYNGEE. Across fewer than 25 US areas, participants ranged in age from roughly 18 to 95 years. All recovered Cohort 3 donors got two negative PCRs, got clearance, or saw symptom resolution. This receptor was taken from a young man who had recovered from COVID-19. The V call is TRBV9, the J call TRBJ2-1, with D maybe TRBD2 (5 bases). The sequenced sample consisted of PBMCs or T cells enriched from blood (not recorded which). The CDR3 DNA reads TGTGCCAGCAGCGTAGCTCCGGGAATGCAGTTCTTC. Its protein product is CASSVAPGMQFF.